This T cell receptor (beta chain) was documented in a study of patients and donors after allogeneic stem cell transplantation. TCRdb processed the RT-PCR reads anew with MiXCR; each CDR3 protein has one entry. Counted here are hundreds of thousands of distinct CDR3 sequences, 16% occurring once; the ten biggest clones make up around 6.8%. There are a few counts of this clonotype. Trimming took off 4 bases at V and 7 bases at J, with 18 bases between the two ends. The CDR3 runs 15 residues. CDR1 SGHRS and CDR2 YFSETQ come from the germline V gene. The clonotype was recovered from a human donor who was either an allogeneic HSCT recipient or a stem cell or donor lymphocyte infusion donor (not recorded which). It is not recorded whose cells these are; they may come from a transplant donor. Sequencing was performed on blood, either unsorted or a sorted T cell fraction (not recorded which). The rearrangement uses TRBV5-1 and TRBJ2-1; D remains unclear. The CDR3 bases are TGCGCCAGCAGCCTGGGCCTCAGACTGTTGAATGAGCAGTTCTTC. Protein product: CASSLGLRLLNEQFF.